This T cell receptor (beta chain) was sequenced during a study of CD8 T cells in Susac syndrome. Turning to the study itself: Clinically active disease was present in about six of the sequenced Susac syndrome patients. Under ten of these patients were in remission.

It was with random hexamers that 0.5 to 1 ug RNA was reverse transcribed. Amplification of TCR beta CDR3 was carried out by immunoSEQ multiplex PCR, which covered 54 Vbeta and 13 Jbeta segments. TCRdb re-called the immunoSEQ multiplex PCR reads through MiXCR, storing one row per CDR3 protein. The table records 170,000 or so distinct CDR3 sequences, about 95% of them present only once. Diagnostic criteria for definite or probable disease, in their recently defined form, were met by the patients with Susac syndrome. The authors negatively isolated CD8+ and CD4+ T cells and FACS-enriched TEMRA cells. The CDR3 length is 13 residues. Losses at the gene ends were 1 base for V and 6 bases for J; bases not matched to a gene: 2. In germline, CDR1 is SGHDN, CDR2 FVKESK.

The sequence derives from a human donor with Susac syndrome. The sample was CD4+ T cells from PBMCs. V gene TRBV14 combines with J gene TRBJ1-2, with 7 bases that match TRBD1. The CDR3 bases are TGTGCCAGCAGCCAAGGTCAGGGGGATGGCTACACCTTC. Its translation is CASSQGQGDGYTF. The entire variable domain, with the rest obtained from reference TRBV14 and TRBJ1-2, is as follows: EAGVTQFPSHSVIEKGQTVTLRCDPISGHDNLYWYRRVMGKEIKFLLHFVKESKQDESGMPNNRFLAERTGGTYSTLKVQPAELEDSGVYFCASSQGQGDGYTFGSGTRLTVV.